This is a list of T cell receptor beta chains from one sample in a study of blood T cell repertoires in COVID-19. Data came from immunoSEQ multiplex PCR; TCRdb stores just in-frame clones and leaves some out. The sample shows a few hundred thousand clones, roughly 77% of them seen only once. The sample was peripheral blood. Receptor source: a woman of 80 years or more with acute or convalescent COVID-19. Each CDR3 is given with its conserved first and last residue. A D gene is named only where the DNA matches it firmly. The size of a clone is reported for some rows only, either as once, few or many, or as a class for expanded clones.

TRBJ2-3	NA	TRBV7-2	few	TGTGCCAGCAGCGTCCCTAGCACAGATACGCAGTATTTT	CASSVPSTDTQYF
TRBJ2-7	TRBD1	TRBV5-4	NA	TGTGCCAGCAGCCCCGGGACAGAATACGAGCAGTACTTC	CASSPGTEYEQYF
TRBJ2-7	TRBD2	TRBV6-5	once	TGTGCCAGCGTACAGACTAGCTCGGGATCCTACGAGCAGTACTTC	CASVQTSSGSYEQYF
TRBJ1-1	NA	TRBV14	NA	TGTGCCAGCAGCCAAGGACTAGGAAACATCCCTTCCACTGAAGCTTTCTTT	CASSQGLGNIPSTEAFF
TRBJ2-6	NA	TRBV4-3	NA	TGCGCCAGTGGAGGGGTCGCGGGGGCCAACGTCCTGACTTTC	CASGGVAGANVLTF
TRBJ2-3	TRBD1	TRBV7-9	few	TGTGCCAGCCTCTCCACAGGGGCGGATACGCAGTATTTT	CASLSTGADTQYF
TRBJ2-6	NA	TRBV19	NA	TGTGCCAGTACCCCCGGGGGTGCGGGGGCCAACGTCCTGACTTTC	CASTPGGAGANVLTF
TRBJ1-1	NA	TRBV28	NA	TGTGCCAGCAGTCTCCAGAGGGATGAAGCTTTCTTT	CASSLQRDEAFF
TRBJ1-4	NA	TRBV21-1	NA	TGTGCCAGCAGTCCTACCTCAGTCCGGGTATACGGAGAAAAACTGTTTTTT	CASSPTSVRVYGEKLFF
TRBJ1-4	TRBD1	TRBV3-1/TRBV3-2	NA	TGTGCCAGCAGCCAAGACATTGGGACAGTGGTTTTGGACGAAAAACTGTTTTTT	CASSQDIGTVVLDEKLFF
TRBJ2-3	NA	TRBV3-1/TRBV3-2	NA	TGTGCCAGCAGCCAGCGGGGAAGCACAGATACGCAGTATTTT	CASSQRGSTDTQYF
TRBJ2-5	NA	TRBV7-5	NA	TGTGCCAGAAGCTCCACTTCGGCAGGGGGCTGGGAGACCCAGTACTTC	CARSSTSAGGWETQYF
TRBJ2-1	TRBD2	TRBV28	NA	TGTGCCAGCAGTTTATGGTTCGCGAGGGAAATAGGATTAGCGGGAGAGAGCAATGAGCAGTTCTTC	CASSLWFAREIGLAGESNEQFF
TRBJ1-2	NA	TRBV19	NA	TGTGCCAGTAGTATAGGGGGCCGGACCTATGGCTACACCTTC	CASSIGGRTYGYTF
TRBJ2-7	TRBD1	TRBV19	NA	TGTGCCAGTAGTAGGAGACAGGGCACCTCCTACGAGCAGTACTTC	CASSRRQGTSYEQYF
TRBJ1-5	TRBD1	TRBV5-1	NA	TGCGCCAGCAGCCAGACAGGGGACAATCAGCCCCAGCATTTT	CASSQTGDNQPQHF
TRBJ1-1	TRBD1	TRBV4-1	once	TGCGCCAGCAGCCAAGGCCAGGGGGCTGAAGCTTTCTTT	CASSQGQGAEAFF
TRBJ1-1	NA	TRBV2	once	TGTGCCAGCAGGGCCCTTGGGGGGAGGACGAACCTTGAAGCTTTCTTT	CASRALGGRTNLEAFF
TRBJ1-1	NA	TRBV5-4	NA	TGTGCCAGCAGCTTGGAGCAGGGGAGTGTCACTGAAGCTTTCTTT	CASSLEQGSVTEAFF
TRBJ2-3	TRBD2	TRBV5-5	NA	TGTGCCAGCAGCTTAGACCCAACGGGGGGGCGTTTTTCAGATACGCAGTATTTT	CASSLDPTGGRFSDTQYF
TRBJ2-2	NA	TRBV6-4	NA	TGTGCCAGCAGTGTCGGGCAGGGCCCCGGGGAGCTGTTTTTT	CASSVGQGPGELFF
TRBJ2-5	NA	TRBV5-1	NA	TGCGCCAGCAGCTTGGCGATCCCCGGGGAGGAGACCCAGTACTTC	CASSLAIPGEETQYF
TRBJ2-7	TRBD2	TRBV30	once	TGTGCCTGGAAACTAGCGGGGGGTTCGGAGTCCTACGAGCAGTACTTC	CAWKLAGGSESYEQYF
TRBJ2-3	NA	TRBV7-9	NA	TGTGCCAGCAGCCTTTACAGGGCTTCGAGCACAGATACGCAGTATTTT	CASSLYRASSTDTQYF
TRBJ2-3	TRBD2	TRBV3-1/TRBV3-2	once	TGTGCCAGCAGCCAACGTCGTGGGACTAGCGGTTCGGGTACGCAGTATTTT	CASSQRRGTSGSGTQYF
TRBJ2-2	NA	TRBV3-1/TRBV3-2	NA	TGTGCCAGCAGCTATACAGGGTCCACCGGGGAGCTGTTTTTT	CASSYTGSTGELFF
TRBJ1-2	NA	TRBV6-4	NA	TGTGCCAGCAGACGAGAATCTGGGGGCGCGGATGGCTACACCTTC	CASRRESGGADGYTF
TRBJ2-1	TRBD2	TRBV20-1	NA	TGCAGTGCTAGTTGGACTAGCGATTACAATGAGCAGTTCTTC	CSASWTSDYNEQFF
TRBJ2-7	TRBD2	TRBV6-5	few	TGTGCCAGCAGCCCAATAGCGGGAGGGCCCTACGAGCAGTACTTC	CASSPIAGGPYEQYF
TRBJ1-2	TRBD1	TRBV5-5	NA	TGTGCCAGCAGCTCGCTCCTCGGTACAGGGGTATCGGGGTATGGCTACACCTTC	CASSSLLGTGVSGYGYTF
TRBJ2-1	TRBD1	TRBV11-1	few	TGTGCCAGCAGCTTAAGAGGACAGGGATACAATGAGCAGTTCTTC	CASSLRGQGYNEQFF
TRBJ1-2	NA	TRBV5-4	once	TGTGCCAGCAGCTTGGCCGGTCGGACCAGAAGCGGTCCGGGCTACACCTTC	CASSLAGRTRSGPGYTF
TRBJ2-3	TRBD1	TRBV10-2	NA	TGCGCCAGCAAAGGACAGGTTATGTCAGATACGCAGTATTTT	CASKGQVMSDTQYF
TRBJ1-1	TRBD1	TRBV6-5	once	TGTGCCAGCAGTTCAGGGGGGTTAGGTGACACTGAAGCTTTCTTT	CASSSGGLGDTEAFF
TRBJ2-1	TRBD1	TRBV7-2	few	TGTGCCAGCAGCCTCGGACAGGGGAAAGGTGAGCAGTTCTTC	CASSLGQGKGEQFF
TRBJ2-1	TRBD2	TRBV3-1/TRBV3-2	NA	TGTGCCAGCAGCCGAGGGACTAGCGGGGATAGCTCCTACAATGAGCAGTTCTTC	CASSRGTSGDSSYNEQFF
TRBJ2-5	TRBD1	TRBV5-1	NA	TGCGCCAGCCATTACGGGACAGCGGACCAAGAGACCCAGTACTTC	CASHYGTADQETQYF